This T cell receptor beta chain was retrieved from a study of response to subunit inactivated influenza vaccine. The CDR3 is 18 amino acids. The V end was cut by 0 bases, the J end by 2 bases, with 17 bases between. Germline V gene sequence: CDR1 SGHAT, CDR2 FQNNGV. MiXCR, applied by TCRdb to the RT-PCR reads, yields one record per CDR3 protein. The repertoire includes roughly 500,000 distinct CDR3 sequences, less than 25% of them detected once, and roughly 2.8% sits in the top ten. Details on this clonotype: Its antigen remains unknown.

Study-wide findings and caveats: The study's authors posited that every seasonal influenza vaccination enlists few new T cells.

This sample was shared with a second study, whose subject was T cells expressing NK-cell markers. This second study says: TCR beta cDNA was generated via 5'RACE template switching incorporating UMIs. Specificity for HCMV among expanded NKG2C+ T cell clones was not established.

V usage is TRBV11-2 and J usage is TRBJ2-1, with D perhaps matching TRBD2 (5 bases). The sequencing used CD4+ T cells sorted from PBMCs, collected 11 to 12 days after vaccination. The receptor was derived from a man in his fifties or sixties who received an inactivated influenza vaccine. The CDR3 loop reads CASSLDGGRLRTYNEQFF. The CDR3 DNA reads as TGTGCCAGCAGCTTAGATGGCGGGCGGCTCCGAACCTACAATGAGCAGTTCTTC.